This TCR beta chain was recorded in a study of graft-versus-host responses after intestinal transplantation (dated by TCRdb to 2020 to 2023). About the full investigation: The transplants that recipients got were multivisceral, liver-intestinal, or isolated intestinal. To identify alloreactive clones, pre-transplant mixed lymphocyte reaction products were sequenced and then compared with unstimulated pre-transplant donor and recipient T cells. Every recipient was given anti-thymocyte globulin induction, followed by about three years of maintenance tacrolimus and steroids. Donor T cell macrochimerism was defined as a peak of at least 4% donor T cells among recipient peripheral blood mononuclear cells. Instead of going to the commercial service, samples from a few later patients were sequenced in-house on an Illumina MiSeq and processed with MiXCR. After intestinal transplantation, graft-versus-host and host-versus-graft alloreactive T cell clones in the graft, circulation and bone marrow were tracked using bulk TCR-beta CDR3 sequencing. The cohort enrolled 20 to 30 intestinal transplant recipients, one of whom was a retransplant, and a few patients without pretransplant specimens were excluded. The research as a whole found: Early after transplant, peak levels of circulating GvH clones were associated with declines in HvG clones. GvH clones were detected in recipient bone marrow, and some appeared earlier in ileal mucosa or blood, consistent with an intestinal mucosal origin. The conclusions were limited by the relatively low number and heterogeneity of the intestinal transplant patients. High GvH to HvG T cell clonal ratios were observed in the allografts of patients with donor T cell macrochimerism.

Turning to this clone: No cognate antigen has been identified for it. No base quality values were provided; no much bigger clone lies one nucleotide off.

Read against the paper, the sample's time point label means: cells obtained before transplantation from donor or recipient. CD3+CD4+ and CD3+CD8+ populations were FACS-sorted from unstimulated pre-transplant donor and recipient cells taken from spleen or lymph nodes. Library creation used the immunoSEQ multiplex PCR assay. For most patients, genomic DNA was isolated using the Qiagen DNeasy Blood and Tissue Kit and was shipped frozen to Adaptive Biotechnologies for TCR sequencing. Adaptive Biotechnologies carried out high-throughput TCR-beta CDR3 sequencing of genomic DNA for most patients. Per the original workflow: Adaptive's ImmunoSEQ software was the source of the TCR sequencing data for about 18 patients, while three other patients were processed with MiXCR and VDJtools. To correct CD4 versus CD8 sorting errors, any sequence found in both subsets at a frequency ratio below 5:1 was removed. CDR3 nucleotide sequences shared between donor and recipient were removed because their origin could not be assigned. At least 2-fold expansion over unstimulated cells and a minimum CFSE-low frequency of 0.002% (template counts) or 0.001% (read counts) were required for clones to be classified as alloreactive. Clones were considered mappable if detected in sequenced pre-transplant spleen, lymph node, or MLR CFSE-low populations of the donor or recipient. The cumulative frequency of alloreactive clones was calculated as a percentage of all sequences, weighted by copy number. TCRdb took over this immuneACCESS table, retaining in-frame rearrangements with V and J assigned. Such tables are incomplete; in checked studies, under half of the missing clones stem from an unresolved V gene, and the remainder is unexplained. The DNA was the basis for D and trimming; V, J and clone size are from that table. Here the sample has 100,000 or so clones; roughly nine tenths occur a single time. The biggest ten clones account for around 0.17% of the sample.

From V the trimming removes 7 bases and from J it removes 3 bases, while the gene matches leave 8 bases of the junction unaccounted for. CDR1 MNHNS and CDR2 SASEGT were looked up in the germline V gene. The CDR3 runs 15 residues from the cysteine to the phenylalanine. Only the CDR3 DNA is retained, 45 bases long and in frame from the first base. The sample here was unstimulated CD4+ T cells sorted from spleen or lymph node cells, taken before intestinal transplant. The source is a human donor who received an intestinal transplant. The chain employs TRBV6-1 and TRBJ2-3; 9 bases in between match TRBD1. The DNA sequence is given as TGTGCCAGCACCCCAGGGACAGGGAGGACAGATACGCAGTATTTT. Translation gives CASTPGTGRTDTQYF.